This passage covers 10 T cell receptor beta chains from one sample sequenced in a study of shared clonotypes between healthy human individuals. Assay used: immunoSEQ multiplex PCR; TCRdb lists only in-frame clones, some missing. The sample shows over 75,000 clones, 68% of them seen only once. Sequenced input: memory CD8+ T cells sorted from blood. As for subset: CD45RO+ cells pooled with CCR7-negative TemRA cells. These receptors were obtained from a man aged 25-40 years in good health.

The rearrangement uses TRBV9 and TRBJ1-4; D may be TRBD1 (5 bases). Germline-derived CDR1 and CDR2 are SGDLS and YYNGEE. The CDR3 loop spans 15 amino acids. The V end was cut by 3 bases, the J end by 0 bases, with 9 bases between. CDR3 in amino acids: CASSEEGTTNEKLFF. CDR3 sequence (DNA): TGTGCCAGCAGCGAAGAGGGGACAACTAATGAAAAACTGTTTTTT.

The chain combines TRBV25-1 with TRBJ2-7; a possible D gene is TRBD2 (6 bases). V was clipped by 1 base and J by 3 bases, with 19 bases between them. Germline V lookup: CDR1 MGHDK, CDR2 SYGVNS. The CDR3 is made up of 17 amino acids. The CDR3 loop is CASSESPSAPRFYEQYF. DNA for the CDR3: TGTGCCAGCAGTGAATCGCCTAGCGCGCCCCGTTTCTACGAGCAGTACTTC.

This clone was seen only a few times. The chain recombines TRBV9 with TRBJ2-6; 7 bases are shared with TRBD1. CDR1 and CDR2 (germline): SGDLS, YYNGEE. The J segment lost 2 bases and the V segment lost 4 bases, leaving 9 bases of the junction unmatched. The CDR3 spans 17 residues. CDR3 in DNA: TGTGCCAGCAGCCTAAGACAGGGTCTTCCTGGGGCCAACGTCCTGACTTTC. Translation gives CASSLRQGLPGANVLTF.

This clone was recorded many times. The chain recombines TRBV28 with TRBJ2-7; D may be TRBD2 (5 bases). The CDR3 totals 12 residues. V lost 5 bases to trimming and J lost 3 bases, with 8 bases between them. Per the germline V gene, CDR1 is MDHEN and CDR2 is SYDVKM. The CDR3 DNA sequence: TGTGCCAGCAGTGGGAGCAACTACGAGCAGTACTTC. Protein: CASSGSNYEQYF.

V gene TRBV27 combines with J gene TRBJ1-1, with a possible D match to TRBD1 (5 bases). CDR3 length equals 13 residues. Trimming cost V 3 bases and J 5 bases, with 10 bases left between them. The germline CDR1 and CDR2 sequences are MNHEY and SMNVEV (reference sequence). The CDR3 nucleotides read TGTGCCAGCAGTTTCCAGGGTGGGACTGAAGCTTTCTTT. Its translation: CASSFQGGTEAFF.

The chain uses TRBV7-6 and TRBJ2-3; TRBD1 might be the D (5 bases). The CDR3 sequence is 16 residues long. Germline-derived CDR1 and CDR2 are SGHVS and FNYEAQ. The V gene lost 4 bases and the J gene lost 3 bases, with 17 bases spanning the gap. The CDR3, as DNA: TGTGCCAGCAGCTCTCTTGAAGGGGTGTTGACAGATACGCAGTATTTT. Encoded protein: CASSSLEGVLTDTQYF.

The genes are TRBV28 and TRBJ1-2, with D unresolved. CDR1 MDHEN and CDR2 SYDVKM come from the germline V gene. The CDR3 runs to 12 residues. Trimming left V 7 bases short and J 8 bases short, with 14 bases between. The CDR3: CASKSKAGGYTF. The CDR3 DNA follows: TGTGCCAGCAAGTCTAAAGCGGGGGGCTACACCTTC.

The J gene is TRBJ2-2, the V gene TRBV4-3, with 8 bases identical to TRBD1. In germline, CDR1 is LGHNA, CDR2 YSLEER. V was pared by 5 bases and J by 5 bases, with 4 bases of the junction left unmatched. The CDR3 spans 14 residues. CDR3 nucleotide sequence: TGCGCCAGCAGCGCCAGGGGGCTAACCGGGGAGCTGTTTTTT. This translates into CASSARGLTGELFF.

The J gene is TRBJ2-1, the V gene TRBV15; D is unresolved. With 4 bases removed from V and 8 bases from J, the gap between germline ends came to 6 bases. CDR1 and CDR2 from the germline V gene are LNHNV and YYDKDF (reference sequence). This CDR3 has 11 residues. The CDR3 coding sequence is TGTGCCACCAGCATGGGTCATGAGCAGTTCTTC. This gives the protein CATSMGHEQFF. Complete variable domain (other parts from reference TRBV15 and TRBJ2-1): DAMVIQNPRYQVTQFGKPVTLSCSQTLNHNVMYWYQQKSSQAPKLLFHYYDKDFNNEADTPDNFQSRRPNTSFCFLDIRSPGLGDTAMYLCATSMGHEQFFGPGTRLTVL.

The chain combines TRBV1 with TRBJ2-2; whether TRBD2, the table's D call, matches the DNA was not checked. TRBV1 is flagged as a pseudogene. This CDR3 is 17 amino acids long. CDR3 nucleotide sequence: TGCACCAGCAGCCAAATAGTGACTAGCGGTTACACCGGGGAGCTGTTTTTT. Its protein product is CTSSQIVTSGYTGELFF.